The rows below give T cell receptor beta chains drawn from one sample of a study of T cells after posttransplantation cyclophosphamide. Sequenced by immunoSEQ multiplex PCR; TCRdb stores in-frame clones only, minus some. The repertoire holds under 3,500 clones, with roughly 80% as singletons. The sequenced sample consisted of CD8+ T cells sorted from bone marrow. These receptor sequences come from a woman aged 60-75 years in good health, CMV-negative, and a related stem cell transplant donor. Each CDR3 is given with its conserved first and last residue. A D gene is named only where the DNA matches it firmly. Clone sizes are given selectively: once, few, many, or a class where the clone is expanded.

abundance: .
d_gene: TRBD2
v_gene: TRBV5-6
j_gene: TRBJ2-5
CDR3aa: CASSWGGVMMETQYF
CDR3nt: TGTGCCAGCAGCTGGGGGGGGGTTATGATGGAGACCCAGTACTTC

abundance: .
d_gene: .
v_gene: TRBV9
j_gene: TRBJ2-1
CDR3aa: CASSVGSVEQFF
CDR3nt: TGTGCCAGCAGCGTAGGATCGGTAGAGCAGTTCTTC

abundance: .
d_gene: TRBD1
v_gene: TRBV9
j_gene: TRBJ2-6
CDR3aa: CASSGQGASSGANVLTF
CDR3nt: TGTGCCAGCAGCGGACAGGGGGCGAGCTCTGGGGCCAACGTCCTGACTTTC

abundance: .
d_gene: TRBD2
v_gene: TRBV19
j_gene: TRBJ2-1
CDR3aa: CASSQTSGTYNEQFF
CDR3nt: TGTGCCAGTAGTCAGACTAGCGGGACCTACAATGAGCAGTTCTTC

abundance: .
d_gene: .
v_gene: TRBV21-1
j_gene: TRBJ1-1
CDR3aa: CASSKVGWDDRDMNTEAFF
CDR3nt: TGTGCCAGCAGCAAAGTGGGCTGGGACGACAGGGACATGAACACTGAAGCTTTCTTT

abundance: .
d_gene: .
v_gene: TRBV9
j_gene: TRBJ2-5
CDR3aa: CASSVGRGRVETQYF
CDR3nt: TGTGCCAGCAGCGTAGGGAGGGGCAGGGTGGAGACCCAGTACTTC

abundance: .
d_gene: .
v_gene: TRBV4-1
j_gene: TRBJ2-7
CDR3aa: CASSQDVAEAYEQYF
CDR3nt: TGCGCCAGCAGCCAAGACGTGGCGGAGGCCTACGAGCAGTACTTC

abundance: .
d_gene: .
v_gene: TRBV18
j_gene: TRBJ2-4
CDR3aa: CASSPPEAPDIQYF
CDR3nt: TGTGCCAGCTCACCACCGGAGGCCCCAGACATTCAGTACTTC

abundance: .
d_gene: .
v_gene: TRBV11-3
j_gene: TRBJ2-1
CDR3aa: CATLGRSRFF
CDR3nt: TGTGCCACCCTGGGGAGGTCGCGGTTCTTC

abundance: few
d_gene: TRBD2
v_gene: TRBV5-1
j_gene: TRBJ2-5
CDR3aa: CASSLALAGIRGETQYF
CDR3nt: TGCGCCAGCAGCTTGGCACTAGCGGGCATAAGGGGGGAGACCCAGTACTTC

abundance: .
d_gene: .
v_gene: TRBV4-3
j_gene: TRBJ1-4
CDR3aa: CASSQDFSGGRSNEKLFF
CDR3nt: TGCGCCAGCAGCCAAGATTTTAGCGGGGGACGATCAAATGAAAAACTGTTTTTT

abundance: .
d_gene: .
v_gene: TRBV4-1
j_gene: TRBJ2-1
CDR3aa: CASSQESNDNEQFF
CDR3nt: TGCGCCAGCAGCCAAGAATCCAATGACAATGAGCAGTTCTTC

abundance: .
d_gene: .
v_gene: TRBV6-5
j_gene: TRBJ1-5
CDR3aa: CASRQRGRDQPQHF
CDR3nt: TGTGCCAGCAGACAAAGGGGCAGAGATCAGCCCCAGCATTTT

abundance: .
d_gene: TRBD2
v_gene: TRBV10-3
j_gene: TRBJ2-3
CDR3aa: CAIRRLAGGHTQGTDTQYF
CDR3nt: TGTGCCATCAGAAGACTAGCGGGGGGCCATACCCAAGGCACAGATACGCAGTATTTT

abundance: once
d_gene: .
v_gene: TRBV28
j_gene: TRBJ1-2
CDR3aa: CASSLSGQYYGYTF
CDR3nt: TGTGCCAGCAGTTTGAGCGGACAGTACTATGGCTACACCTTC

abundance: .
d_gene: .
v_gene: TRBV28
j_gene: TRBJ1-5
CDR3aa: CASSPPLRKGNQPQHF
CDR3nt: TGTGCCAGCAGCCCCCCCCTCAGGAAAGGCAATCAGCCCCAGCATTTT

abundance: .
d_gene: .
v_gene: TRBV28
j_gene: TRBJ1-5
CDR3aa: CASSSNRALLSNQPQHF
CDR3nt: TGTGCCAGCAGTTCAAACAGGGCCCTCTTGAGCAATCAGCCCCAGCATTTT

abundance: .
d_gene: TRBD1
v_gene: TRBV28
j_gene: TRBJ2-7
CDR3aa: CASSFRGQPRDYEQYF
CDR3nt: TGTGCCAGCAGTTTTAGGGGACAGCCGAGGGACTACGAGCAGTACTTC